This TCR beta chain comes out of a study of tumor and adjacent non-tumor tissue in lung cancer. About the research overall: Each sample yielded approximately 4 million productive TCRbeta reads on average.

On this clonotype itself: What it binds is not known.

RNA was extracted from bulk tissue without any cell sorting. Regarding the study as a whole: Significantly higher TCR diversity was found in tumor than normal lung. Tumor repertoires had a smaller top 100 clone share than normal lung.

A modified ARM-PCR protocol with three rounds of nested PCR amplified TCRbeta. MiXCR, run by TCRdb on the multiplex PCR reads, gives a single entry per CDR3 protein. The repertoire holds about 200,000 distinct CDR3 sequences, with 70% to 75% as singletons. Sequencing was done on a sample of lung tumor tissue. The sequence was collected from a man between 60 and 75 years old with non-small cell lung cancer.

The CDR3: CASSSTGQGGTEAFF. CDR3 coding DNA: TGTGCCAGCAGCTCCACCGGACAGGGAGGTACTGAAGCTTTCTTT. This chain joins TRBV7-9 and TRBJ1-1; 8 nucleotides match TRBD1. The CDR3 loop spans 15 amino acids. With 4 bases clipped from V and 5 bases from J, the junction kept 9 bases outside the gene matches. The germline gives CDR1 SEHNR, CDR2 FQNEAQ (reference sequence). Using reference TRBV7-9 and TRBJ1-1 for the parts outside the CDR3, the full variable domain is DTGVSQNPRHKITKRGQNVTFRCDPISEHNRLYWYRQTLGQGPEFLTYFQNEAQLEKSRLLSDRFSAERPKGSFSTLEIQRTEQGDSAMYLCASSSTGQGGTEAFFGQGTRLTVV.